This T cell receptor beta chain was found in a study of regulatory T cells in long-lasting Graves disease. At the level of the study: Graves' cases, newly diagnosed, had used antithyroid drugs under 3 months.

Study results and caveats: Less diverse TCR repertoires were seen in persistent Graves' patients than in newly diagnosed ones. Gene preferences differed: TRBV28, TRBJ1-2, TRBJ2-5 in persistent cases. Blood alone, not thyroid tissue, was studied.

There are many counts of this clonotype. The antigen is unknown. The ends were cut back, 4 bases at V and 4 bases at J, with 11 bases in the middle. Germline CDR1 and CDR2: LNHDA and SQIVND (reference sequence). The CDR3 spans 14 residues. Sample time point: newly diagnosed GD, antithyroid drugs for less than 3 months. PBMCs were the source of the RNA used for TCR sequencing. For TCR beta, libraries came from iRepertoire HTBI primers and Arm-PCR of CDR3 regions. TCRdb redid the calling of the multiplex PCR reads with MiXCR, one entry per CDR3 protein. The table shows approximately 230,000 distinct CDR3 sequences, with about 16% occurring only once.

The chain couples TRBV19 to TRBJ2-1; unclear D gene. This TCR derives from a female donor with Graves disease. Sequences were derived from peripheral blood mononuclear cells (PBMCs), sampled at new diagnosis, from a patient treated with antithyroid drugs. Here the CDR3 reads CASSTYDGYNEQFF. The CDR3 coding sequence is TGTGCCAGTAGTACCTACGACGGTTACAATGAGCAGTTCTTC.